This TCR beta chain stems from a study of neurological immune-mediated disorders (dated by TCRdb to the late 2010s). At the level of the whole study: Among the approximately 34 multiple sclerosis patients, roughly 31 had relapsing-remitting MS and 3 had secondary progressive MS. Peripheral blood TCR-beta repertoires from patients with HTLV-I-associated myelopathy (HAM/TSP), patients with multiple sclerosis, and healthy controls were compared in the study using UMI-based sequencing. Alongside PBMC samples, the set of more than 85 TCR-beta libraries contained longitudinal samples, technical triplicates, and paired CD4+ and CD8+ T-cell subsets that had been sorted. The cohort included about 70 subjects: around 15 with HAM/TSP, about 34 with multiple sclerosis, and about 20 healthy controls. What the study reported, not specific to this receptor: Repertoires from 18 of 34 MS patients were grouped by phylogenetic analysis into a cluster of related CDR3 sequences, suggesting a possible repertoire-level signature. The MS cluster was not associated with any clinical or MRI features, and the authors stated that larger cohorts are needed. TCR clonal expansion was greatest in HAM/TSP patients and smallest in MS patients, who ranked below even healthy controls. No identical CDR3 amino acid sequences were shared among expanded clones across subjects, suggesting private TCR-beta repertoires in all groups.

Germline trimming: 4 bases from V, 5 bases from J; junction bases outside gene matches: 5. According to the germline V gene, CDR1 reads SNHLY and CDR2 reads FYNNEI. The CDR3 starts with the cysteine, ends with the phenylalanine, and has 16 residues. Kept here is only the CDR3 DNA, which spans 48 bases and is read in frame from base 1. cDNA was synthesized by template-switch 5'RACE using a primer with a 10-nucleotide random unique molecular identifier that tagged each TCR transcript. Every sequencing run yielded over 170 million TCR-beta sequences covering 15-18 subjects. The RNeasy kit was used to extract total RNA. The KAPA Real-time Library Amplification kit was used to amplify TCR-beta VDJ regions with primers for the TCR constant region and the 5'RACE anchor. Sample indexes and Illumina adaptors were added in a first PCR, after which library yield was increased in a second PCR. After Ampure bead purification, the TCR product of roughly 650 bp was size-selected on a 2% E-gel SizeSelection system. Before pooling, library quality was checked on a Bioanalyzer, concentration was measured with Qubit, and libraries were quantified with the Kapa Library Quantification kit. Libraries were sequenced paired-end 2 x 150 bp on an Illumina HiSeq 2500. To increase sequence diversity, roughly 24-30% phiX was spiked into each library pool. As for the authors' bioinformatics: Quality-filtered reads were processed with the UMI-based MiGEC pipeline, and over 75% of raw TCR sequences were removed by the MiGEC pipeline during error correction. IMGT germline references were used for alignment of VDJ genes, and clonotypes were defined by a unique CDR3 amino acid sequence together with V-J genes. VDJtools evaluated clonal expansion, Shannon diversity and CDR3 relatedness (CalcPairwiseDistances, ClusterSamples); CLCbio workbench built phylogenetic trees. Clones with at least 8 unique UMIs were defined as expanded, with this threshold being based on coefficient-of-variation modelling across technical triplicates. TCRdb reanalyzed the raw reads on its own, using fastp at Q25 for trimming and MiXCR for clone calling, and kept in-frame beta chains. Each entry is one CDR3 protein sequence, shown with its most common DNA and genes. TCRdb's processing, not the authors', yielded these V and J calls. A total of about 66,000 distinct CDR3 sequences appear in this sample, under 3.5% of them only once. The ten largest clones represent 3% to 4% of the sample.

Unsorted PBMC libraries were generated from 2 million PBMCs stored in RNAlater at -80 °C until RNA extraction. The multiple sclerosis patients were enrolled in a US clinical protocol that evaluated disease progression with magnetic resonance imaging. PBMCs were separated from peripheral blood using Ficoll-Hypaque density gradient centrifugation and then cryopreserved in liquid nitrogen. In its sample, this clonotype was seen many times. No cognate antigen has been identified for it. The sample holds no much larger clone one base away, and base qualities are not on file. The TCR sequence derives from a man aged 40-50 years with multiple sclerosis. The sequencing sample was made of PBMCs. The V gene is TRBV2 and the J gene is TRBJ2-1; TRBD2 aligns with 13 central bases. The nucleotides are TGTGCCAGCAGTGGCGGACTAGCGGGGGCCCACAATGAGCAGTTCTTC. Translated, this is CASSGGLAGAHNEQFF. Reference TRBV2 and TRBJ2-1 genes cover what lies past the CDR3, so the full variable domain is EPEVTQTPSHQVTQMGQEVILRCVPISNHLYFYWYRQILGQKVEFLVSFYNNEISEKSEIFDDQFSVERPDGSNFTLKIRSTKLEDSAMYFCASSGGLAGAHNEQFFGPGTRLTVL.